The rows below give T cell receptor beta chains drawn from one sample of a study of T cells in Graves' hyperthyroidism and ophthalmopathy. MiXCR, applied by TCRdb to the multiplex PCR reads, yields one record per CDR3 protein. The sample lists about 500,000 distinct CDR3 sequences, 15% to 20% occurring once. The sequenced sample consisted of blood. The receptors stem from a woman under 40 with Graves' ophthalmopathy. The CDR3 runs from the conserved cysteine through the conserved F or W. A D gene is named only where the DNA matches it firmly. For some rows the clone size is stated as once, few or many, or as a class when expanded; others skip it.

D gene | clone size | J gene | V gene | CDR3 protein | CDR3 DNA
- | - | TRBJ2-7 | TRBV6-1 | CASSSRGQGKDEQYF | TGTGCCAGCAGCTCCCGAGGTCAGGGCAAGGACGAGCAGTACTTC
TRBD1 | many | TRBJ1-1 | TRBV18 | CASSQGGITEAFF | TGTGCCAGCTCACAAGGGGGCATCACTGAAGCTTTCTTT
- | once | TRBJ2-3 | TRBV20-1 | CSARGGGGTDTQYF | TGCAGTGCTAGAGGGGGTGGGGGAACAGATACGCAGTATTTT
- | - | TRBJ1-2 | TRBV6-2/TRBV6-3 | CASSLQVPLYGYTF | TGTGCCAGCAGTCTACAGGTTCCTCTCTATGGCTACACCTTC
- | many | TRBJ1-1 | TRBV28 | CASRYNTEAFF | TGTGCCAGCAGATACAACACTGAAGCTTTCTTT
TRBD1 | - | TRBJ1-4 | TRBV28 | CASRIQGAYEKLFF | TGTGCCAGCAGAATTCAGGGGGCGTATGAAAAACTGTTTTTT
- | - | TRBJ1-2 | TRBV24-1 | CATSDHPRTGIGYTF | TGTGCCACCAGTGATCACCCCCGGACTGGGATAGGCTACACCTTC
TRBD1 | - | TRBJ2-1 | TRBV19 | CASSYDRGGEQFF | TGTGCCAGTAGTTACGACAGGGGAGGTGAGCAGTTCTTC
TRBD1 | - | TRBJ1-5 | TRBV3-1 | CASSQTGTDNQPQHF | TGTGCCAGCAGCCAAACCGGGACAGACAATCAGCCCCAGCATTTT
- | - | TRBJ1-2 | TRBV5-1 | CASSLAGDVYGYTF | TGCGCCAGCAGCTTGGCAGGGGACGTCTATGGCTACACCTTC
- | few | TRBJ2-7 | TRBV5-1 | CASSFRPPKARQIYEQYF | TGCGCCAGCAGCTTCCGTCCCCCTAAAGCGCGGCAGATCTACGAGCAGTACTTC
- | many | TRBJ1-1 | TRBV20-1 | CSALRTPIETEAFF | TGCAGTGCACTTAGGACGCCCATCGAGACTGAAGCTTTCTTT
TRBD2 | - | TRBJ2-1 | TRBV20-1 | CSASGREKVF | TGCAGTGCTAGCGGGCGGGAGAAGGTCTTC
- | many | TRBJ2-3 | TRBV11-3 | CASSGSRGATDTQYF | TGTGCCAGCAGCGGTAGCAGGGGAGCCACAGATACGCAGTATTTT
- | - | TRBJ2-1 | TRBV7-3 | CASSLTALRDRFF | TGTGCCAGCAGCTTAACAGCCCTGCGGGACCGGTTCTTC